This T cell receptor beta chain is drawn from a study of CD8+CD57+ T cells in acquired aplastic anemia. On the study more broadly: Average DNA yield from sorted CD4+ and CD8+ cells was approximately 3.2 ug.

Before being chosen for sequencing, patients had shown CD8+CD57+ cell expansion by flow cytometry. TCR beta VDJ and CDR3 profiling used genomic DNA as template. Via MiXCR, TCRdb re-called the reads, giving one row per CDR3 protein. The data contain some 160,000 distinct CDR3 sequences, under 55% of them singletons. Germline V lookup: CDR1 MNHEY, CDR2 SVGEGT. The CDR3 runs 13 residues. V lost 6 bases to trimming and J lost 7 bases; unmatched junction nucleotides: 2. This clonotype was seen ten or more times. The sequence was obtained from a human donor with aplastic anemia. The source material was sorted CD4+, CD8+, or CD8+CD57+ T cells (not recorded which) from PBMCs. This chain joins TRBV6-2 or TRBV6-3 and TRBJ2-5; the match to TRBD2 covers 13 bases. CDR3 nucleotide sequence: TGTGCCAGCAGAGGGACTAGCGGGGTGACCCAGTACTTC. Translating gives CASRGTSGVTQYF.